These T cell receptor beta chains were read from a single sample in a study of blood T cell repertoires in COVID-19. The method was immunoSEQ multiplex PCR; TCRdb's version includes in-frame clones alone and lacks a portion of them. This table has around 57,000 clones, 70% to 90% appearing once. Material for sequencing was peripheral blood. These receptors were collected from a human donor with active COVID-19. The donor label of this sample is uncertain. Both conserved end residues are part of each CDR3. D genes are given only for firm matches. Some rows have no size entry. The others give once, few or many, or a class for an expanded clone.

TGTGCCAGCAGCCCGACGACAGCTCAGGGGGCCTATGGCTACACCTTC	CASSPTTAQGAYGYTF	TRBV5-6	16	TRBJ1-2	TRBD1	.
TGTGCCAGTAGTATAGGGCAGTCCTACGAGCAGTACTTC	CASSIGQSYEQYF	TRBV19	13	TRBJ2-7	.	.
TGTGCCACCCGTGCCCCCCAAGGGGCTGGCGATCAGCCCCAGCATTTT	CATRAPQGAGDQPQHF	TRBV24-1	16	TRBJ1-5	.	few
TGTGCCAGCAGTTTCCACTCGACAGGAGCAAACTATGGCTACACCTTC	CASSFHSTGANYGYTF	TRBV27	16	TRBJ1-2	.	.
TGTGCCTGGAGTGTACGGCGGTTCCCAAACACAGATACGCAGTATTTT	CAWSVRRFPNTDTQYF	TRBV30	16	TRBJ2-3	.	.
TGTGCCAGCAGCCCCGGGACAGTCAATGAAAAACTGTTTTTT	CASSPGTVNEKLFF	TRBV7-2	14	TRBJ1-4	TRBD1	.
TGCGCCAGCAGCCAGTCCGTACAACAGGGGTGGACCTACGAGCAGTACTTC	CASSQSVQQGWTYEQYF	TRBV4-3	17	TRBJ2-7	TRBD1	.
TGCGCCAGCAGCCAAGATCGGTTAGCGGGGGGGCCCAATGAGCAGTTCTTC	CASSQDRLAGGPNEQFF	TRBV4-3	17	TRBJ2-1	TRBD2	.
TGTGCCAGCAGTTTATTACCTAGCGGCCAAGAGACCCAGTACTTC	CASSLLPSGQETQYF	TRBV28	15	TRBJ2-5	TRBD2	.
TGCGCCAGCAGCCAAGATCGGGACAGTTACTATGGCTACACCTTC	CASSQDRDSYYGYTF	TRBV4-3	15	TRBJ1-2	TRBD1	once
TGTGCCAGCAGTCCCCCTGGGCTCACTGAGCAGTTCTTC	CASSPPGLTEQFF	TRBV27	13	TRBJ2-1	.	once
TGTGCCAGCAGCTCGGACAGAGAGCAGTTCTTC	CASSSDREQFF	TRBV7-9	11	TRBJ2-1	.	.
TGCAGCGTTGTGCGCGGGGACTCCTACAATGAGCAGTTCTTC	CSVVRGDSYNEQFF	TRBV29-1	14	TRBJ2-1	.	.
TGTGCCAGCAGCCAAGGACCCGGACTAGCGGGAGAGACCCAGTACTTC	CASSQGPGLAGETQYF	TRBV3-1/TRBV3-2	16	TRBJ2-5	TRBD2	.
TGCAGTGCTAGTGCCCTACAGTACGAGCAGTACTTC	CSASALQYEQYF	TRBV20-1	12	TRBJ2-7	.	.
TGTGCCTGGAGTCAACTAAACTATGGCTACACCTTC	CAWSQLNYGYTF	TRBV30	12	TRBJ1-2	.	.
TGCGCCAGCAGCTTGGAGGCGGGCGGGAGGAGCACAGATACGCAGTATTTT	CASSLEAGGRSTDTQYF	TRBV5-1	17	TRBJ2-3	TRBD2	.
TGTGCCAGCGGCCAGCGTACCTACGAGCAGTACTTC	CASGQRTYEQYF	TRBV12-3/TRBV12-4	12	TRBJ2-7	.	.
TGTGCCTGGATTGAGGGACAAGAGCAGTTCTTC	CAWIEGQEQFF	TRBV30	11	TRBJ2-1	.	.
TGTGCCAGCAGTTCCCTTACAGGGGTTAGGGATGAGCAGTTCTTC	CASSSLTGVRDEQFF	TRBV5-6	15	TRBJ2-1	TRBD1	.
TGTGCCAGCAGCCGGGACAGGGGGCTCGAGCAGTACTTC	CASSRDRGLEQYF	TRBV3-1/TRBV3-2	13	TRBJ2-7	TRBD1	.
TGTGCCAGCAGCTATGGGCCCTACAATGAGCAGTTCTTC	CASSYGPYNEQFF	TRBV6-5	13	TRBJ2-1	.	.
TGTGCCAGCAGCTCGACTGGGCGGGGGATTAGCACAGATACGCAGTATTTT	CASSSTGRGISTDTQYF	TRBV5-6	17	TRBJ2-3	TRBD2	few
TGCAGCGTTGGCAGGACTAGCGGGAGGGCGAGCTCCTACGAGCAGTACTTC	CSVGRTSGRASSYEQYF	TRBV29-1	17	TRBJ2-7	TRBD2	.